Below, one T cell receptor (beta chain) is given with its context. This sample was included in a study of technical replicates of blood from a few donors. In germline, CDR1 is SGHTA, CDR2 FQGNSA. This CDR3 spans 16 amino acids. The ends lost 2 bases at V and 1 base at J; junction bases unmatched: 6. Data came from immunoSEQ multiplex PCR; TCRdb stores just in-frame clones and leaves some out. The sample includes tens of thousands of clones, about nine tenths of them seen just once. The gene calls are TRBV7-2 and TRBJ2-3; TRBD1 matches 7 bases. Sequenced input: T cells isolated from PBMCs. The TCR comes from a human donor in good health. CDR3 bases: TGTGCCAGCAGCTTAACAGGGGTTGGTGGCACAGATACGCAGTATTTT. This translates into CASSLTGVGGTDTQYF.